Presented here are 25 T cell receptor delta chains from one specimen sequenced in a study of gamma-delta T cells after stem cell transplantation. TCRdb re-analyzed the RT-PCR reads via CATT. The sample lists approximately 3,000 delta-chain clones, approximately 2.6% occurring once. The sample consisted of gamma-delta T cells. These receptors originate from a human donor. It is not recorded whose cells these are; they may come from a transplant donor.

As for this clone: A read error may be the cause here, since a much bigger clone is one base away. The chain uses TRDV1 and TRDJ1, with 10 bases identical to TRDD3. Germline V lookup: CDR1 TSWWSYY, CDR2 QGS. The ends lost 2 bases at V and 1 base at J; junction bases unmatched: 22. The CDR3 loop spans 22 amino acids. The CDR3, as DNA: TGTGCTCTTGGGGAAAAGATTGCTCTTTCCCCTTACTGGGGGATGTTCACCGATAAACTCATCTTT. Residues: CALGEKIALSPYWGMFTDKLIF.

This clone was seen a few times. This DNA's translation differs at residue 11 from TCRdb's protein, which comes from a much larger clone; a read error is likely, and the protein shown is translated from the DNA. The genes are TRDV2 and TRDJ1, with TRDD3 identical over 8 bases. Germline V lookup: CDR1 GEAIGNYY, CDR2 EKD. This CDR3 spans 18 amino acids. V lost 3 bases to trimming and J lost 0 bases; unmatched junction nucleotides: 14. The CDR3 coding sequence is TGTGCCTGTGACTCCTTACTGGGGGGAAATGAGTACACCGATAAACTCATCTTT. This gives the protein CACDSLLGGNEYTDKLIF.

Comments on this clone: The same CDR3 arises from other DNA sequences in this sample as well. The chain has TRDV2 and TRDJ1, with D perhaps TRDD3 (5 bases). Per germline, CDR1 GEAIGNYY and CDR2 EKD. This CDR3 has 21 amino acids. V was pared by 0 bases and J by 7 bases, with 35 bases between. This CDR3 is CACDTVAAFSRTGGPASKLIF. DNA for the CDR3: TGTGCCTGTGACACCGTTGCCGCTTTCTCCCGTACTGGTGGTCCGGCTAGTAAACTCATCTTT.

In regard to this clone: Since a far larger clone is one base different, this is likely a read error. The same CDR3 is also encoded by other DNA sequences in this sample. The V gene is TRDV2, the J gene TRDJ1; 12 bases map to TRDD3. With V trimmed by 3 bases and J by 5 bases, 9 bases remained unmatched. CDR1 and CDR2 from the germline V gene are GEAIGNYY and EKD. This CDR3 comprises 16 residues. The DNA for the CDR3 is TGTGCCTGTGACGAACTTACTGGGGGATACTCTGATAAACTCATCTTT. Encoded protein: CACDELTGGYSDKLIF.

Points on this clone: The protein in TCRdb stems from a much larger clone and differs at residue 3 from this DNA's translation, likely a read error; here the protein is translated from the DNA. This chain connects TRDV2 to TRDJ1, with 8 bases identical to TRDD3. Germline V gene lookup returns CDR1 GEAIGNYY and CDR2 EKD. This CDR3 has 16 amino acids. This CDR3 reads CARDALLGVHTDKLIF. The CDR3 DNA reads as TGTGCCCGTGACGCCTTACTGGGGGTCCACACCGATAAACTCATCTTT.

As concerns this clone: This DNA's translation differs at residue 11 from TCRdb's protein, which comes from a much larger clone; a read error is likely, and the protein shown is translated from the DNA. The J gene is TRDJ3, the V gene TRDV2; TRDD3 aligns across 9 bases. This CDR3 has 18 amino acids. Germline V gives CDR1 GEAIGNYY, CDR2 EKD. The CDR3 sequence is CACDTGGYSSRDTRQMFF. Here the CDR3 DNA reads TGTGCCTGTGACACTGGGGGATATAGCTCCCGGGACACCCGACAGATGTTTTTC.

There are a few counts of this clone. A far larger clone differs by one base, so this is likely a read error. Other DNA variants within this sample encode the same CDR3. This chain joins TRDV2 and TRDJ1; D is undetermined. In germline, CDR1 is GEAIGNYY, CDR2 EKD. The CDR3 spans 20 residues. CDR3 sequence reads: CACDTVGQNPDIKYTDKLIF. The CDR3 DNA reads TGCGCCTGTGACACCGTCGGACAAAATCCAGATATCAAGTACACCGATAAACTCATCTTT.

This clone occurred many times. This is likely an artifact of a read error, given a far larger clone one base away. V usage is TRDV1 and J usage is TRDJ1; D is ambiguous. Germline lookup yields CDR1 TSWWSYY and CDR2 QGS. The CDR3 extends over 14 amino acids. Trimming cost V 0 bases and J 4 bases, with 9 bases left between them. The CDR3 nucleotides read TGTGCTCTTGGGGAACTAGACCCTCGCGATAAACTCATCTTT. Its translation is CALGELDPRDKLIF.

Concerning this clone itself: A read error may explain this, as a much larger clone is one base away. J is TRDJ1 and V is TRDV2; D call uncertain. Trimming pared 0 bases from V and 0 bases from J, leaving 16 bases between. CDR3 size: 17 residues. Germline V CDR1 and CDR2: GEAIGNYY, EKD. Here the CDR3 reads CACDTVSGRSNTDKLIF. As DNA, the CDR3 is TGTGCCTGTGACACCGTGAGTGGGAGAAGTAACACCGATAAACTCATCTTT.

This clone has a handful of counts. The protein that TCRdb holds for this DNA derives from a much larger clone and differs from the translated DNA at residue 9, which likely indicates a read error; the protein shown here is translated from the DNA. The J gene is TRDJ1, the V gene TRDV2; the match to TRDD3 covers 7 bases. V lost 1 base and J lost 7; bases outside the gene matches: 11. The germline CDR1 and CDR2 sequences are GEAIGNYY and EKD. CDR3 size: 15 residues. This CDR3 is CACDTMLGAKPKLIF. The CDR3 DNA follows: TGTGCCTGTGACACGATGCTGGGGGCAAAGCCTAAACTCATCTTT.

Note on this clone: This likely stems from a read error, as it lies one base from a far larger clone. CDR3 sequence reads: CACGTVGADKNTDKLIF. The CDR3, as DNA: TGTGCCTGTGGCACAGTAGGGGCTGATAAGAACACCGATAAACTCATCTTT. The chain is built from TRDV2 and TRDJ1, with D unclear. Per germline, CDR1 GEAIGNYY and CDR2 EKD. This CDR3 region has 17 residues. Between the trimmed V and J ends, which lost 5 bases and 0 bases, there was a span of 21 bases.

A note on this clone: This DNA translates differently at residue 5 from the TCRdb protein, which is that of a much larger clone; a read error is likely, and the protein shown is the DNA's own translation. The chain carries TRDV2 and TRDJ1; D remains ambiguous. CDR1 is GEAIGNYY and CDR2 is EKD in the germline V gene. This CDR3 has 18 residues. Trimming pared 3 bases from V and 3 bases from J, leaving 25 bases between. The CDR3 protein is CACDSAGSGLPTPDKLIF. In DNA form, the CDR3 reads TGTGCCTGTGACTCTGCGGGCTCTGGATTACCCACACCCGATAAACTCATCTTT.

Details on this clone: With only one base between it and a far larger clone, this is likely a read error. The chain employs TRDV2 and TRDJ1, with D maybe TRDD3 (6 bases). In germline, CDR1 is GEAIGNYY, CDR2 EKD. The CDR3 spans 17 residues. The chain's CDR3 is CACNLLSGEIFTDKPIF. DNA of the CDR3: TGTGCCTGCAATCTACTATCGGGGGAAATCTTCACCGATAAACCCATCTTT.

This clone was observed a few times. The protein held in TCRdb is that of a much larger clone and does not match this DNA's translation at residue 8, likely because of a read error; the protein shown is translated from the DNA. The chain is built from TRDV2 and TRDJ3; unclear D gene. The CDR3 spans 18 residues. CDR1 is GEAIGNYY and CDR2 is EKD in the germline V gene. V was trimmed by 0 bases and J by 0 bases, leaving 11 bases between them. In DNA, the CDR3 is TGTGCCTGTGACACCGGCTGGCCGAGCTCCTGGGACACCCGACAGATGTTTTTC. As protein: CACDTGWPSSWDTRQMFF.

This clone was seen a few times. With only one base between it and a far larger clone, this is likely a read error. Different DNA sequences within this sample yield the same CDR3. The V gene is TRDV1, the J gene TRDJ1; tentative D call: TRDD3 (6 bases). Germline CDR1 and CDR2: TSWWSYY and QGS. This CDR3 has 13 residues. CDR3 DNA: TGCGCTCTTGGGGGCACGGGGACCGATAAACTCATCTTT. Translating gives CALGGTGTDKLIF.

This clone is medium-sized within its sample. A far more abundant clone sits one base away, making this likely a read error. This chain joins TRDV2 and TRDJ1; TRDD3 matches at 12 bases. This CDR3 has 16 residues. The trim removed 3 bases at V and 3 bases at J, leaving 7 bases unmatched. Germline loops: CDR1 GEAIGNYY, CDR2 EKD. The CDR3 loop reads CACDALTGGYSDKLIF. In DNA, the CDR3 is TGTGCCTGTGACGCACTTACTGGGGGATACTCCGATAAACTCATCTTT.

The table lists this clone with a few counts. The protein recorded in TCRdb matches a much larger clone and deviates from this DNA's translation at residue 14, suggesting a read error; the protein here is obtained by translating the DNA. The chain uses TRDV2 and TRDJ1; 11 nucleotides line up with TRDD3. Germline trimming cut 1 base from V and 4 bases from J; bases unmatched to any gene: 16. Germline CDR1 GEAIGNYY, CDR2 EKD. The CDR3 extends over 19 amino acids. CDR3 region: CACDTVAGGYPFNIDKLIF. CDR3 nucleotides: TGTGCCTGTGACACTGTTGCTGGGGGATACCCCTTTAACATCGATAAACTCATCTTT.

This clone was found a few times. The likely explanation is a read error, given a far larger clone one base away. The chain couples TRDV2 to TRDJ1; the match to TRDD3 covers 12 bases. The germline gives CDR1 GEAIGNYY, CDR2 EKD. The CDR3 contains 18 residues. V lost 3 bases and J lost 0; bases outside the gene matches: 10. The CDR3 nucleotides are TGTGCCTGTGACCCCCTTACTGGGGGATACTTGTACACCGATAAACTCATCTTT. Protein: CACDPLTGGYLYTDKLIF.

Only a few counts were recorded for this clone. TCRdb shows a much larger clone's protein in place of this DNA's translation, and the two differ at residue 8, likely through a read error; the protein shown is translated from the DNA. The V call is TRDV2, the J call TRDJ1; 8 bases match TRDD3. With V trimmed by 3 bases and J by 0 bases, 5 bases remained unmatched. The CDR3 spans 15 residues. Germline lookup yields CDR1 GEAIGNYY and CDR2 EKD. The CDR3 spells CACDVLGAYTDKLIF. The DNA of the CDR3 is TGTGCCTGTGACGTACTGGGGGCGTACACCGATAAACTCATCTTT.

This clone was found a few times. TCRdb shows a much larger clone's protein in place of this DNA's translation, and the two differ at residue 7, likely through a read error; the protein shown is translated from the DNA. The V and J genes are TRDV2 and TRDJ2, with D maybe TRDD3 (6 bases). Germline-derived CDR1 and CDR2 are GEAIGNYY and EKD. V lost 1 base and J 0 bases, leaving 17 bases between the germline ends. The CDR3 runs 18 residues. This CDR3 reads CACDTVDGGLALTAQLFF. CDR3 in DNA: TGTGCCTGTGACACTGTTGATGGGGGCCTAGCTTTGACAGCACAACTCTTCTTT.

This clone was counted many times. A single base separates this from a much larger clone, so it may be a read error. This rearrangement joins TRDV2 to TRDJ1, with D uncertain. The CDR3 has 15 amino acids. Trimming shortened V by 5 bases and J by 4 bases, and 19 bases separated the two germline ends. Germline CDR1 GEAIGNYY, CDR2 EKD. CDR3 amino acids: CACVPLGATDDKLIF. The CDR3 coding sequence is TGTGCCTGTGTCCCCCTCGGGGCTACTGACGATAAACTCATCTTT.

In its sample, this clone was seen a few times. A far more abundant clone sits one base away, making this likely a read error. Distinct nucleotide sequences in the sample also encode this CDR3. The chain combines TRDV2 with TRDJ1; weak D call: TRDD3 (5 bases). This CDR3 is 16 amino acids long. Trimming stripped 3 bases from V and 2 bases from J, with 18 bases between. The V gene's germline CDR1 is GEAIGNYY and CDR2 EKD. CDR3 DNA: TGTGCCTGTGACGTCGTAGGGAATACGCAAACCGATAAACTCATCTTT. Residues: CACDVVGNTQTDKLIF.

This clone was counted a few times. The TCRdb protein, from a much larger clone, departs from this DNA's translation at residue 5, likely by read error; the protein shown derives from the DNA. The rearrangement links TRDV2 to TRDJ1, with 12 bases fitting TRDD3. V lost 3 bases and J lost 1; bases outside the gene matches: 17. The CDR3 sequence is 20 residues long. Germline CDR1 is GEAIGNYY and CDR2 is EKD. The chain's CDR3 is CACDEVAGGYAVGTTDKLIF. The CDR3 bases are TGTGCCTGTGACGAGGTTGCTGGGGGATACGCGGTGGGTACCACCGATAAACTCATCTTT.

This clone has just a few counts. The translation of this DNA and the TCRdb protein of a much larger clone differ at residue 4, probably owing to a read error; the protein shown here is translated from the DNA. The rearrangement joins TRDV2 to TRDJ1; 13 nucleotides match TRDD3. CDR3 length equals 19 residues. V was pared by 5 bases and J by 0 bases, with 14 bases of the junction left unmatched. Germline V gives CDR1 GEAIGNYY, CDR2 EKD. In DNA form, the CDR3 reads TGTGCCTGTGGCACAGTACTGGGGGATACGGGACCGTACACCGATAAACTCATCTTT. Protein sequence: CACGTVLGDTGPYTDKLIF.

This clone showed up just a few times. TCRdb records a much larger clone's protein for this DNA, with a difference at residue 6 that likely arises from a read error; the protein given is the translation of the DNA. The chain uses TRDV2 and TRDJ1, with 11 bases that match TRDD3. The germline CDR1 and CDR2 sequences are GEAIGNYY and EKD. V lost 0 bases to trimming and J lost 3 bases; unmatched junction nucleotides: 14. The CDR3 spans 19 residues. This chain's CDR3 is CACDTISYLLGDNSDKLIF. The CDR3 DNA follows: TGTGCCTGTGACACCATTTCTTACTTACTGGGGGATAACTCCGATAAACTCATCTTT.